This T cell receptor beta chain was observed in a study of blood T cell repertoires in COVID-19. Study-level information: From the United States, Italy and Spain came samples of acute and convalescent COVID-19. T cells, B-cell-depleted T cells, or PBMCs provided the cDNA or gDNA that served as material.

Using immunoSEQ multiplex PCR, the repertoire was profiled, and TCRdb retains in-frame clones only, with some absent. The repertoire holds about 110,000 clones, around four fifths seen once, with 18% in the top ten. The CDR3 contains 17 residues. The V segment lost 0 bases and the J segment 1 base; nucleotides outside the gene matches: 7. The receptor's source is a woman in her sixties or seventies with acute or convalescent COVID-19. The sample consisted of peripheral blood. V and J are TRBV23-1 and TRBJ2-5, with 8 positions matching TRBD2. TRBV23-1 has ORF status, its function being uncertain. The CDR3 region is CASSQSIAGGFQETQYF. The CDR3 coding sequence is TGCGCCAGCAGTCAATCGATTGCGGGAGGCTTCCAAGAGACCCAGTACTTC.